The entry below gives a single T cell receptor (beta chain) sequence along with its context. Original handling: Amplification of reference gene primers provided the estimated nucleated cell counts. The protocol was immunoSEQ multiplex PCR, while the TCRdb copy is restricted to in-frame clones and leaves out a portion. V, J and clone size reflect that table, while D and trimming were determined from the DNA. The sample consists of a few hundred thousand clones, around 88% of them appearing once. The data were taken from a study of blood T cell repertoires in COVID-19. Study as a whole: Whether acute or convalescent, the COVID-19 samples came from the United States, Italy and Spain. PBMCs, B-cell-depleted T cells, or T cells provided the cDNA or gDNA that made up the material.

V shed 3 bases and J shed 6 bases, with 9 bases lying between them. Germline CDR1 and CDR2: SNHLY and FYNNEI. This CDR3 is built from 13 residues. V gene TRBV2 combines with J gene TRBJ1-5, with D perhaps TRBD1 (5 bases). Source material: peripheral blood. The sequence was obtained from a woman aged 45-65 years with acute or convalescent COVID-19. CDR3 region: CASSETEGQPQHF. The CDR3 DNA reads TGTGCCAGCAGTGAGACAGAAGGTCAGCCCCAGCATTTT.